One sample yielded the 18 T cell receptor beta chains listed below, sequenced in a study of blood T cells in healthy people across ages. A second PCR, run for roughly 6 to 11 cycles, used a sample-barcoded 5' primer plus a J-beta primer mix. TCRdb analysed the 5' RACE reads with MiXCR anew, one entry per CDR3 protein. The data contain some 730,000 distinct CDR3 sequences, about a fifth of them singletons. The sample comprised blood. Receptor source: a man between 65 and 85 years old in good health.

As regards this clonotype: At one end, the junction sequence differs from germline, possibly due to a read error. CDR3 DNA sequence: TGCGCCAGCACCCAAGAGGGGACAGCACAAATGAACACTGAAGCTTTCTTT. Residues: CASTQEGTAQMNTEAFF. The V gene is TRBV4-1, the J gene TRBJ1-1, with TRBD1 identical over 7 bases. This CDR3 region has 17 residues. CDR1 is MGHRA and CDR2 is YSYEKL in the germline V gene.

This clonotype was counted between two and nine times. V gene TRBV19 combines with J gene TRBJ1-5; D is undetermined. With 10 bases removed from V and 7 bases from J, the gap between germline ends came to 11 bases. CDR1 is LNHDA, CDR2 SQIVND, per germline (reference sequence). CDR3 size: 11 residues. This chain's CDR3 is CAIGVEQPQHF. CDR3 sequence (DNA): TGTGCCATTGGGGTCGAACAGCCCCAGCATTTT.

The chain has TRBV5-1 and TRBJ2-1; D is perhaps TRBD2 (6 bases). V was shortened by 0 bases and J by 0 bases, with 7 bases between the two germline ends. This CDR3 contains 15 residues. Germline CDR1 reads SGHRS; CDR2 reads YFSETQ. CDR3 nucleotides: TGCGCCAGCAGCTTGGGGGGGGACTCCTACAATGAGCAGTTCTTC. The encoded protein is CASSLGGDSYNEQFF.

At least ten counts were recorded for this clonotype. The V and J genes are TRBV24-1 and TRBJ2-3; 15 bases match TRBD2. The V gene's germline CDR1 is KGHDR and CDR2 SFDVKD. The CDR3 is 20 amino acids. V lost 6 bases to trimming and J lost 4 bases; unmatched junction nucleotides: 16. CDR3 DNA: TGTGCCACCAGTCCCTCCCTGGGACTAGCGGGAGGATGGACCCCAGATACGCAGTATTTT. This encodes CATSPSLGLAGGWTPDTQYF.

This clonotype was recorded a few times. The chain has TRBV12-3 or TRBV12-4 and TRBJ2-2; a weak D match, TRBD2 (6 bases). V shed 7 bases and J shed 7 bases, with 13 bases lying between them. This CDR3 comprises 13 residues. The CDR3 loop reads CASNPGGNGELFF. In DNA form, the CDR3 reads TGTGCCAGCAACCCGGGCGGGAACGGGGAGCTGTTTTTT.

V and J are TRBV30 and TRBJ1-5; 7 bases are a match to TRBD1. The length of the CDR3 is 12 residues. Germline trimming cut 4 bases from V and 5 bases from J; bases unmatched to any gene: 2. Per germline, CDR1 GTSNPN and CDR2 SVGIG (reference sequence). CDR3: CAWNTGDQPQHF. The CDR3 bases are TGTGCCTGGAATACAGGGGATCAGCCCCAGCATTTT.

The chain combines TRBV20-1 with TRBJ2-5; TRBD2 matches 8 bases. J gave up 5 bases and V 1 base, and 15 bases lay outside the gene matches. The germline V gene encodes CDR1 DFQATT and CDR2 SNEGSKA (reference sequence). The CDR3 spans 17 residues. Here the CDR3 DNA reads TGCAGTGCTAGAGGAGGGAGCGGGGGTTCTCCCACGGAGACCCAGTACTTC. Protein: CSARGGSGGSPTETQYF.

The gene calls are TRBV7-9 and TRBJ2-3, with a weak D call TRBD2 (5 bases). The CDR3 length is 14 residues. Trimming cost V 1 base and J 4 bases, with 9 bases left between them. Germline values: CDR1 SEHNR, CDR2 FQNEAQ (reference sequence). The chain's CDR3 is CASSLGGYADTQYF. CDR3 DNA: TGTGCCAGCAGCTTAGGAGGGTACGCAGATACGCAGTATTTT.

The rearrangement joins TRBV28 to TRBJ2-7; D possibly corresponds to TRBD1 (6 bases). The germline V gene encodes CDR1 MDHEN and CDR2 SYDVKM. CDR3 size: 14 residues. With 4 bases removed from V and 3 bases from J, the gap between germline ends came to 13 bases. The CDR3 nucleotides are TGTGCCAGCAGTTACAGGGAAAGTCTCTACGAGCAGTACTTC. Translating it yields CASSYRESLYEQYF. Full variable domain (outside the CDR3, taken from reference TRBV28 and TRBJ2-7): DVKVTQSSRYLVKRTGEKVFLECVQDMDHENMFWYRQDPGLGLRLIYFSYDVKMKEKGDIPEGYSVSREKKERFSLILESASTNQTSMYLCASSYRESLYEQYFGPGTRLTVT.

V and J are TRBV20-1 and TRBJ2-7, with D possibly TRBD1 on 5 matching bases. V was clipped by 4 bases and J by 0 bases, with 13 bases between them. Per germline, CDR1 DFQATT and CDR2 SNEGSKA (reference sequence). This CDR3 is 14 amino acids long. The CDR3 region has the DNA TGCAGTGCTACCCGACAGTTATCCTCCTACGAGCAGTACTTC. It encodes CSATRQLSSYEQYF.

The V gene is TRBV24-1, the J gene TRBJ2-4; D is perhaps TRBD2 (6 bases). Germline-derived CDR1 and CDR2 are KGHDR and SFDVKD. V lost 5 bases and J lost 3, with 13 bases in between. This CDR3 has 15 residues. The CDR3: CATSAGDAGKNIQYF. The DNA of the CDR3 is TGTGCCACCAGTGCGGGGGACGCGGGCAAAAACATTCAGTACTTC.

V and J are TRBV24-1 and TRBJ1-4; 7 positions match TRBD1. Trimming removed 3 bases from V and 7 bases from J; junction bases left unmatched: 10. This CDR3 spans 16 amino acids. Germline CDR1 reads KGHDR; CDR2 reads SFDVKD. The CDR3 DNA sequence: TGTGCCACCAGTGATCCCCGGGACAGACAGACTGAAAAACTGTTTTTT. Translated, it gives CATSDPRDRQTEKLFF.

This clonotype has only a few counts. CDR3 amino acids: CASSIRRWDGGYTF. The CDR3 DNA reads TGTGCCAGCAGCATAAGACGTTGGGATGGTGGCTACACCTTC. V is TRBV7-9 and J is TRBJ1-2; no definite D call. Trimming shortened V by 5 bases and J by 7 bases, and 17 bases separated the two germline ends. The CDR3 is 14 amino acids. CDR1 and CDR2 (germline): SEHNR, FQNEAQ (reference sequence).

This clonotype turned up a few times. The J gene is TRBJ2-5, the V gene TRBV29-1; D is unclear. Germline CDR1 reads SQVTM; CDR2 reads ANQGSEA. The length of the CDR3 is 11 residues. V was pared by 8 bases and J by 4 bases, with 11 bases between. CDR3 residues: CSSRVGETQYF. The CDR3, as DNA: TGCAGCTCCAGAGTTGGAGAGACCCAGTACTTC.

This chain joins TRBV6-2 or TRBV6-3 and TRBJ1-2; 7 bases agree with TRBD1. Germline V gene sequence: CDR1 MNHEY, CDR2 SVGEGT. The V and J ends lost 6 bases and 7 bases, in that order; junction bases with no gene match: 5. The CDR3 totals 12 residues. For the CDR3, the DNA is TGTGCCAGCAGATTACAGGGGAGTGGCTACACCTTC. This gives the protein CASRLQGSGYTF.

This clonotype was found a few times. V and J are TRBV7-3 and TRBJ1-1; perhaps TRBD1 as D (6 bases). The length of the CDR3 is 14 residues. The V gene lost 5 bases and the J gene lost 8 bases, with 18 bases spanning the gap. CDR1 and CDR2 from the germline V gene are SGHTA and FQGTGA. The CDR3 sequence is CASSPTGQWEEAFF. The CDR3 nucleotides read TGTGCCAGCAGCCCAACAGGACAGTGGGAGGAAGCTTTCTTT.

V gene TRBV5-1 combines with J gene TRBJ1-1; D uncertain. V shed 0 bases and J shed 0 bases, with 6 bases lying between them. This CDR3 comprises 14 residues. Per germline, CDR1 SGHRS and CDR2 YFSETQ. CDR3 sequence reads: CASSLAVVNTEAFF. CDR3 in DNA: TGCGCCAGCAGCTTGGCCGTGGTGAACACTGAAGCTTTCTTT.

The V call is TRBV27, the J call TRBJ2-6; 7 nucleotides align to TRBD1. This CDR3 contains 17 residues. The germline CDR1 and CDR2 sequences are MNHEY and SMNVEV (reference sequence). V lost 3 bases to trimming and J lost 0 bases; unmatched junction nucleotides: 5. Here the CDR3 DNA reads TGTGCCAGCAGTTTTACAGGGGACAACTCTGGGGCCAACGTCCTGACTTTC. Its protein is CASSFTGDNSGANVLTF. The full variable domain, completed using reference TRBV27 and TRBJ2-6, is EAQVTQNPRYLITVTGKKLTVTCSQNMNHEYMSWYRQDPGLGLRQIYYSMNVEVTDKGDVPEGYKVSRKEKRNFPLILESPSPNQTSLYFCASSFTGDNSGANVLTFGAGSRLTVL.